This is a list of T cell receptor beta chains from one sample in a study of blood T cell repertoires in COVID-19. The assay was immunoSEQ multiplex PCR, and TCRdb's table has in-frame clones only and misses some. The table has around 180,000 clones, roughly nine tenths seen once; the top ten hold approximately 2.3%. Specimen: peripheral blood. These TCRs come from a man between 65 and 85 years old with active or convalescent COVID-19. The CDR3 runs from the conserved cysteine through the conserved F or W. The D gene is left open where the match is weak. Some rows have no size entry. The others give once, few or many, or a class for an expanded clone.

d_gene	abundance	j_gene	v_gene	CDR3nt	CDR3aa
TRBD2	.	TRBJ2-7	TRBV29-1	TGCAGCGTTGAAGATCTGACTAGCGGGAGGGCCCGCGAGCAGTACTTC	CSVEDLTSGRAREQYF
TRBD2	.	TRBJ2-1	TRBV27	TGTGCCAGCAGTTTATCCCCGCTAGCGGGAGGGCGGTCCTACAATGAGCAGTTCTTC	CASSLSPLAGGRSYNEQFF
TRBD1	.	TRBJ1-5	TRBV10-2	TGCGCCAGCAGTCCAGGGGGCGGTTTAAGCAATCAGCCCCAGCATTTT	CASSPGGGLSNQPQHF
TRBD1	few	TRBJ1-2	TRBV11-2	TGTGCCAGCAGCCCTCGACAGGGGGCGAATGGCTACACCTTC	CASSPRQGANGYTF
TRBD2	.	TRBJ2-7	TRBV20-1	TGCAGTGCTAGTTCCAGCGGGAACTCCTACGAGCAGTACTTC	CSASSSGNSYEQYF
TRBD1	.	TRBJ1-3	TRBV3-1/TRBV3-2	TGTGCCAGCAGTCAAACAGGGGGCTCTGGAAACACCATATATTTT	CASSQTGGSGNTIYF
.	.	TRBJ1-2	TRBV19	TGTGCCAGTAGTATGGTAGGGGGCTATGGCTACACCTTC	CASSMVGGYGYTF
.	.	TRBJ2-2	TRBV19	TGTGCCAGTAGTATCAGGGGTGTGCGCACCGGGGAGCTGTTTTTT	CASSIRGVRTGELFF
.	.	TRBJ2-5	TRBV18	TGTGCCAGCTCAGGGAGAAACCAAGAGACCCAGTACTTC	CASSGRNQETQYF
TRBD1	.	TRBJ1-3	TRBV2	TGTGCCAGCAGAGGGGACAGGGTAGCAGGAAACACCATATATTTT	CASRGDRVAGNTIYF
TRBD2	once	TRBJ2-2	TRBV29-1	TGCAGCTTTGGACTAGCGGGGGGGCTTGGCGGGGAGCTGTTTTTT	CSFGLAGGLGGELFF
.	few	TRBJ2-1	TRBV12-5	TGTGCTAGTGGTTTGGGAAAAGGAGGAGGGGGGGATGAGCAGTTCTTC	CASGLGKGGGGDEQFF
.	few	TRBJ1-5	TRBV19	TGTGCCAGTAGTGAGTCAGGGCATAACAATCAGCCCCAGCATTTT	CASSESGHNNQPQHF
.	.	TRBJ1-6	TRBV18	TGTGCCAGCTCACCTAATGGCAGAAATTCACCCCTCCACTTT	CASSPNGRNSPLHF
.	.	TRBJ1-6	TRBV5-8	TGTGCCAGCAGCTTGTCGTTGTTTACACCCCTCCACTTT	CASSLSLFTPLHF
.	.	TRBJ1-5	TRBV29-1	TGCAGCGTCGGACAGACAGACAATCAGCCCCAGCATTTT	CSVGQTDNQPQHF
.	.	TRBJ2-7	TRBV12-3/TRBV12-4	TGTGCCAGCAGTTTGAAGCTACCCGAGCAGTACTTC	CASSLKLPEQYF
TRBD2	.	TRBJ2-7	TRBV28	TGTGCCAGCAGGACGGGACTACGTAGCTACGAGCAGTACTTC	CASRTGLRSYEQYF
TRBD2	.	TRBJ2-1	TRBV20-1	TGCAGTGCTAGTGATCCGCGGGAGGGCCTTTACAATGAGCAGTTCTTC	CSASDPREGLYNEQFF
TRBD1	.	TRBJ1-5	TRBV30	TGTGCCTGGTGCCCGGGACAGGGGTTTTTTTGCAATCAGCCCCAGCATTTT	CAWCPGQGFFCNQPQHF
.	.	TRBJ2-1	TRBV5-1	TGCGCCAGCAGCTTGGGAGCGGAGCCTACCTACAATGAGCAGTTCTTC	CASSLGAEPTYNEQFF
.	few	TRBJ1-1	TRBV19	TGTGCCAGTAGTAGAGGAGAGGGAGTACCGGGTCGTTTCTTT	CASSRGEGVPGRFF
.	.	TRBJ2-3	TRBV21-1	TGTGCCAGCAGCAAATGTGGGACAGGGTGGTGCACAGATACGCAGTATTTT	CASSKCGTGWCTDTQYF
.	.	TRBJ2-3	TRBV4-3	TGCGCCAGCAGCCAAGCAGAGAGGGGGACAGATACGCAGTATTTT	CASSQAERGTDTQYF
.	.	TRBJ1-4	TRBV27	TGTGCCAGCAGTTTCTTAAATGAAAAACTGTTTTTT	CASSFLNEKLFF
.	.	TRBJ2-3	TRBV6-5	TGTGCCAGCAGTACCCCCCCCGGCGGGGTGCAGTATTTT	CASSTPPGGVQYF
.	.	TRBJ1-5	TRBV2	TGTGCCAGCAGTGAGGGGCAGGCGAGCAATCAGCCCCAGCATTTT	CASSEGQASNQPQHF
TRBD1	.	TRBJ2-7	TRBV18	TGTGCCAGCTCACCACGACAGGGGGCCTCCTACGAGCAGTACTTC	CASSPRQGASYEQYF
.	.	TRBJ2-1	TRBV5-4	TGTGCCAGCAGCTACCCGGAGTGGTGGAGGGGGGCGGGGGCCGACAATGAGCAGTTCTTC	CASSYPEWWRGAGADNEQFF
.	.	TRBJ2-7	TRBV11-2	TGTGCCAGCAGCTTCCGGACAGGGACTACCTACGAGCAGTACTTC	CASSFRTGTTYEQYF
.	.	TRBJ2-2	TRBV5-1	TGCGCCAGCAGCTTGGAAGGGGTCGGGTACACCGGGGAGCTGTTTTTT	CASSLEGVGYTGELFF
.	.	TRBJ2-5	TRBV7-8	TGTGCCAGCAGCAAGACTCCCCAAGAGACCCAGTACTTC	CASSKTPQETQYF
.	.	TRBJ1-5	TRBV28	TGTGCCAGCAGTCCGAACTGGCCCCAGCATTTT	CASSPNWPQHF
.	.	TRBJ2-3	TRBV12-3/TRBV12-4	TGTGCCAGCAGTTTAGGACAAGCAGATACGCAGTATTTT	CASSLGQADTQYF
.	.	TRBJ1-6	TRBV30	TGTGCCTGGACCGAACTCCAGGGTCTCTTAAATTCACCCCTCCACTTT	CAWTELQGLLNSPLHF
.	.	TRBJ2-5	TRBV5-4	TGTGCCAGCAGCCACCGGGACAACCACCAAGAGACCCAGTACTTC	CASSHRDNHQETQYF
.	once	TRBJ1-1	TRBV6-2/TRBV6-3	TGTGCCAGCAGTTCGTACAGGGTCTTGAACACTGAAGCTTTCTTT	CASSSYRVLNTEAFF
.	.	TRBJ2-2	TRBV6-6	TGTGCCATCGGCGGGACCGGGGCCGCCGGGGAGCTGTTTTTT	CAIGGTGAAGELFF
TRBD1	once	TRBJ2-7	TRBV28	TGTGCCAGCGCTTCCTGGGACAGGGGCCACGGGCAGTACTTC	CASASWDRGHGQYF
.	once	TRBJ2-2	TRBV7-2	TGTGCCAGCACTACAAATGGGCCCGGGGAGCTGTTTTTT	CASTTNGPGELFF
.	.	TRBJ2-6	TRBV19	TGTGCCAGTATGGGGCAGGCGAACTCTGGGGCCAACGTCCTGACTTTC	CASMGQANSGANVLTF
.	.	TRBJ2-1	TRBV7-6	TGTGCCAGCAGCTTACTCCTAGCGCTATACAATGAGCAGTTCTTC	CASSLLLALYNEQFF
.	.	TRBJ2-5	TRBV2	TGTGCCGGCAACGGCGGACTCCAAGAGACCCAGTACTTC	CAGNGGLQETQYF
.	few	TRBJ2-2	TRBV28	TGTGCCAGCAGTATCCAGGACATTGCCGGGGAGCTGTTTTTT	CASSIQDIAGELFF